This TCR beta chain originates from a study of OX40 agonist ivuxolimab in advanced cancers. Some background on the complete study: Ivuxolimab, which targeted the costimulatory receptor OX40 (CD134), was an agonistic, fully human IgG2 monoclonal antibody. Intravenous ivuxolimab was administered to patients every 2 weeks at six dose levels: 0.01, 0.1, 0.3, 1.5, 3 and 10 mg/kg. Of the roughly 52 dose-escalation patients, hepatocellular carcinoma was present in some 19, melanoma in roughly 15, renal cell carcinoma in 9 and head and neck cancer in 9. In the dose-escalation cohort, 82.7% of patients were male, and the mean age was approximately 64 years, with a range of roughly 23 to 85. Patients were allowed to have had prior anti-PD-1, anti-PD-L1 or anti-CTLA-4 therapy, and around two fifths of the dose-escalation patients had been treated with checkpoint inhibitors. Partial responses occurred in three dose-escalation patients: two with cutaneous melanoma and one with hepatocellular carcinoma. Peripheral TCRbeta sequencing aimed to test whether ivuxolimab altered TCR sequence diversity and caused clonal T-cell expansion. The paper covers the monotherapy dose-escalation part of the phase I ivuxolimab trial, which included N of about 51 patients. Study-wide conclusions, independent of this receptor: The antigen specificity of the peripheral T cells that underwent clonal expansion was not determined. In the 0.1-3.0 mg/kg groups, partial responders had among the lowest normalized peripheral clonal expansion, particularly in CD8+ T cells. After ivuxolimab, CD8+ T cells had more expanded clones than CD4+ T cells on average. Low levels of normalized T-cell clonal expansion were also seen in some patients who did not respond. At doses from 0.1 to 3.0 mg/kg, clonal expansion was seen in both CD4+ and CD8+ blood T cells between baseline and week 6.

With respect to this clone: No cognate antigen has been identified for it. Within one base of it there is no much larger clone, and no base qualities were kept.

Patients with autoimmune disease history or receiving systemic immunosuppression were excluded from the trial. Peripheral blood for TCR sequencing was collected from all dose cohorts at baseline, on cycle 4 day 1, and on cycle 7 day 1. Samples came from an open-label, multicenter, first-in-human phase I dose-escalation trial of ivuxolimab. The trial enrolled adults with locally advanced or metastatic head and neck squamous cell, hepatocellular, melanoma or renal cell carcinoma. CD4+ and CD8+ T cells were sorted separately from peripheral blood before TCR sequencing. The junction shows trimming of 7 bases on V and 2 bases on J, and the gene matches do not reach 5 bases of it. The CDR3 covers 15 residues, taking in both the cysteine and the phenylalanine. Only the CDR3 DNA is retained, 45 bases long and in frame from the first base. For CDR1 and CDR2, the germline V gene lists SNHLY and FYNNEI. Genomic DNA was isolated from the sorted cells so that the TCRbeta CDR3 region could be sequenced. TCRbeta CDR3 regions were sequenced using the immunoSEQ Assay. TCRdb retrieved this table from immuneACCESS and kept in-frame rearrangements only. Not all clones are present; in checked studies, unresolved V genes account for under half, and no reason is known for the remainder. The sample records 95,000 to 150,000 clones, 90% to 95% of which are singletons. Over 0.15% of the sample belongs to the ten largest clones.

The sequence is built from TRBV2 and TRBJ2-6, with TRBD2 matching 7 junction bases. The sequence was obtained from an adult with an advanced solid tumor such as melanoma, head and neck, liver or kidney cancer. The sample in question was CD4+ or CD8+ T cells sorted from blood, obtained in a trial of the OX40 agonist ivuxolimab. The CDR3 reads CASTPGGAGANVLTF. The bases are TGTGCCAGCACCCCTGGGGGGGCTGGGGCCAACGTCCTGACTTTC.